This T cell receptor (beta chain) was documented in a study of blood T cells in healthy people across ages. This CDR3 is built from 15 residues. Between the trimmed V and J ends, which lost 1 base and 0 bases, there was a span of 10 bases. Germline lookup yields CDR1 SGHTA and CDR2 FQGNSA. Next came a second PCR, run for about 6 to 11 cycles, which used a sample-barcoded 5' primer along with a J-beta primer mix. TCRdb re-called the 5' RACE reads through MiXCR, storing one row per CDR3 protein. The sample includes 1,800,000 or so distinct CDR3 sequences, approximately 39% seen only once; the top ten take about 23%. Each sample yielded at least 5 micrograms of PBMC total RNA.

This clonotype was sampled from a human donor in good health. The specimen was blood. V is TRBV7-2 and J is TRBJ2-7, with D perhaps TRBD1 or TRBD2 (6 bases each). The chain's CDR3 is CASSLGGANSYEQYF. As DNA, the CDR3 is TGTGCCAGCAGCTTAGGGGGGGCAAACTCCTACGAGCAGTACTTC.